The clone carrying this T cell receptor (beta chain) was counted only a few times. Its antigen is as yet unknown. MiXCR, applied by TCRdb to the 5' RACE reads, yields one record per CDR3 protein. The data contain some 690,000 distinct CDR3 sequences, roughly 20% of them seen just once; the ten biggest clones take up 4% to 5.5%. Donors were all healthy Caucasians. This sample stems from a study of identical twins. General observations from the study: Excess sharing by twins proved weaker in beta out-of-frame sequences.

The J segment lost 8 bases and the V segment lost 3 bases, leaving 5 bases of the junction unmatched. Germline loops: CDR1 LNHNV, CDR2 YYDKDF (reference sequence). This CDR3 contains 16 residues. The same sample was also studied in work on T cells expressing NK-cell markers. That paper states: There were seven HCMV-seropositive donors and one seronegative donor among the eight sequenced.

This receptor was identified in a woman younger than 35 in good health. The sequenced sample consisted of PBMCs. V gene TRBV15 combines with J gene TRBJ2-1, with 15 bases fitting TRBD2. The CDR3 DNA follows: TGTGCCACCAGCAGGGGACTAGCGGGGGGAGGCGATGAGCAGTTCTTC. It is translated as CATSRGLAGGGDEQFF. Using reference TRBV15 and TRBJ2-1 for the parts outside the CDR3, the full variable domain is DAMVIQNPRYQVTQFGKPVTLSCSQTLNHNVMYWYQQKSSQAPKLLFHYYDKDFNNEADTPDNFQSRRPNTSFCFLDIRSPGLGDTAMYLCATSRGLAGGGDEQFFGPGTRLTVL.